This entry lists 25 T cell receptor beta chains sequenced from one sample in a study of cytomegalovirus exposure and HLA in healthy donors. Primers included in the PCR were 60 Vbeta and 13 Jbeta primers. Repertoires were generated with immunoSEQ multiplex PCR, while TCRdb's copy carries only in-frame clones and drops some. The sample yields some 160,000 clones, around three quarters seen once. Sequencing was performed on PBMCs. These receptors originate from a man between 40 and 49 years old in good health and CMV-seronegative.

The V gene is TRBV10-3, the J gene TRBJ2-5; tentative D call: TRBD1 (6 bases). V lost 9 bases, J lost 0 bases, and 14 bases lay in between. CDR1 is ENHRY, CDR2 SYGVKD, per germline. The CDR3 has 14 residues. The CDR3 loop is CAISGAMYQETQYF. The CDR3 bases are TGTGCCATTTCAGGGGCGATGTACCAAGAGACCCAGTACTTC.

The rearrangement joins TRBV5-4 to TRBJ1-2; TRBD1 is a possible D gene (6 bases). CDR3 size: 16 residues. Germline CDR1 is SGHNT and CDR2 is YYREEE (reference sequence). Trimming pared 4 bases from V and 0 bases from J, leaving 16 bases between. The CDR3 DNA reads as TGTGCCAGCAGCCTTGGGGGCCGGGGAACTAACTATGGCTACACCTTC. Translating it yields CASSLGGRGTNYGYTF.

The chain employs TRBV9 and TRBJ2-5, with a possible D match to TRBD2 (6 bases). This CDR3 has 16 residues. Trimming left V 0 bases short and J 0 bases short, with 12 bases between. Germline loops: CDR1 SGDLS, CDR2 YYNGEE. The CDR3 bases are TGTGCCAGCAGCGTAGCGGGGGACTTCTACCAAGAGACCCAGTACTTC. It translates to CASSVAGDFYQETQYF.

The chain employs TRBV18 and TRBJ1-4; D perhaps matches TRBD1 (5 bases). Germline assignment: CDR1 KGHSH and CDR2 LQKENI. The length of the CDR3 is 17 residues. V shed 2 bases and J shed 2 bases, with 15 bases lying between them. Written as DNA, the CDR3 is TGTGCCAGCTCACCAGAGGCAGGGTCCTTGACTAATGAAAAACTGTTTTTT. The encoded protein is CASSPEAGSLTNEKLFF.

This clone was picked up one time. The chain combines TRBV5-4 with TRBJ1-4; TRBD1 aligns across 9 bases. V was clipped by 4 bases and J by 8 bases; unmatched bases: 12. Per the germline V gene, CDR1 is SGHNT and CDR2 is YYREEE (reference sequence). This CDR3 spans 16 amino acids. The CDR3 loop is CASSREPGTGWEKLFF. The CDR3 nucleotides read TGTGCCAGCAGCCGAGAGCCCGGGACAGGGTGGGAAAAACTGTTTTTT.

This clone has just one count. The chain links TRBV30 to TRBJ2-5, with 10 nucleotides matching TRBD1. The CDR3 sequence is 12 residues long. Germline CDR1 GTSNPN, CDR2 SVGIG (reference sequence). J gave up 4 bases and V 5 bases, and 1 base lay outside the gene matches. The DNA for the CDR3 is TGTGCCTGGGACAGGGGGCGAGAGACCCAGTACTTC. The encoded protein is CAWDRGRETQYF.

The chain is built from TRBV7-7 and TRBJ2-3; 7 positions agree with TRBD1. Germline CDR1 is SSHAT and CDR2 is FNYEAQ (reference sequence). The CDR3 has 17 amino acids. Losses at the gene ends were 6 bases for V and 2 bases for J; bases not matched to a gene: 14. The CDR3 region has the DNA TGTGCCAGCAGTCCCATTGGAACAGGGGTGGCCACAGATACGCAGTATTTT. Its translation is CASSPIGTGVATDTQYF.

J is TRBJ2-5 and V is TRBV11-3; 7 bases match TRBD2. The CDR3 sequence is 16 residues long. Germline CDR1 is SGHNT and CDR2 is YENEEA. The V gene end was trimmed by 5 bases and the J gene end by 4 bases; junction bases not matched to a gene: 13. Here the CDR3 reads CASSPMTGRRIETQYF. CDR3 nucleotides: TGTGCCAGCAGCCCCATGACCGGGAGGCGAATAGAGACCCAGTACTTC. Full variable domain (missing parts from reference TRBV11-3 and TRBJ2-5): EAGVVQSPRYKIIEKKQPVAFWCNPISGHNTLYWYLQNLGQGPELLIRYENEEAVDDSQLPKDRFSAERLKGVDSTLKIQPAELGDSAVYLCASSPMTGRRIETQYFGPGTRLLVL.

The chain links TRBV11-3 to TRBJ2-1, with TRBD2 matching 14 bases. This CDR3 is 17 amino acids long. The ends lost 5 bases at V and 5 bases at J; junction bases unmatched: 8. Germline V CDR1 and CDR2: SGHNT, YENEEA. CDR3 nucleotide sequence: TGTGCCAGCAGCCCGGGACTAGCGGGAGCGATAGACAATGAGCAGTTCTTC. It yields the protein CASSPGLAGAIDNEQFF.

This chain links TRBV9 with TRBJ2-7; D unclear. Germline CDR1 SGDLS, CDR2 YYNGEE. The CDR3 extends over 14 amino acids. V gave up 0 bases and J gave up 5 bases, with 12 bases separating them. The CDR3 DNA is TGTGCCAGCAGCGTAGCCTCCAGAACGAACGAGCAGTACTTC. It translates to CASSVASRTNEQYF.

The CDR3 region has the DNA TGTGCCAGCAGCTTAGGCGGAGGGAACGCGTTAACCAACTATGGCTACACCTTC. This sequence encodes CASSLGGGNALTNYGYTF. This sequence joins TRBV11-3 and TRBJ1-2; no definite D call. The length of the CDR3 is 18 residues. CDR1 is SGHNT, CDR2 YENEEA, per germline. Between the trimmed V and J ends, which lost 1 base and 2 bases, there was a span of 20 bases.

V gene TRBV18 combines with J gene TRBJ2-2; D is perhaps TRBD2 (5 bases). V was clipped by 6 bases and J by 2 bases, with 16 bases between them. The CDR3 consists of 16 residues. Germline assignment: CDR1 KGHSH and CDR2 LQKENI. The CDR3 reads CASSLIGELNTGELFF. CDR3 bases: TGTGCCAGCTCCCTCATCGGGGAGTTAAACACCGGGGAGCTGTTTTTT.

The DNA for the CDR3 is TGTGCCAGCAGCGTAGAGGCAGGGCGTTTCTCTGGAAACACCATATATTTT. Translation: CASSVEAGRFSGNTIYF. The gene calls are TRBV9 and TRBJ1-3, with a tentative D call TRBD1 (5 bases). With 0 bases removed from V and 0 bases from J, the gap between germline ends came to 13 bases. Germline-derived CDR1 and CDR2 are SGDLS and YYNGEE. There are 17 residues in the CDR3.

The DNA of the CDR3 is TGTGCCAGTAGTATCTCCGGAAACACCATATATTTT. Residues: CASSISGNTIYF. The V gene is TRBV19, the J gene TRBJ1-3; D is ambiguous. V was shortened by 3 bases and J by 4 bases, with 4 bases between the two germline ends. This CDR3 comprises 12 residues. Per germline, CDR1 LNHDA and CDR2 SQIVND (reference sequence).

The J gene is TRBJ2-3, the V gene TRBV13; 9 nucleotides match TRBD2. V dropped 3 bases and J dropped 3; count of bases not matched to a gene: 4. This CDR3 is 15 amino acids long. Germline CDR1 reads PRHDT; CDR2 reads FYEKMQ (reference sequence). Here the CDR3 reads CASSFRRGGTDTQYF. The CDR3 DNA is TGTGCCAGCAGCTTTCGGCGGGGGGGTACAGATACGCAGTATTTT.

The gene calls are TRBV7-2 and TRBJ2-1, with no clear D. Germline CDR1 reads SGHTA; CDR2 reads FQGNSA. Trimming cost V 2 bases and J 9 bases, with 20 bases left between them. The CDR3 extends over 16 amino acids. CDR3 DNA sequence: TGTGCCAGCAGCTTAATGTCCCGGAGTCGGCATGGTGAGCAGTTCTTC. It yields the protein CASSLMSRSRHGEQFF. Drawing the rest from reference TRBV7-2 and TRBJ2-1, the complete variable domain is GAGVSQSPSNKVTEKGKDVELRCDPISGHTALYWYRQSLGQGLEFLIYFQGNSAPDKSGLPSDRFSAERTGGSVSTLTIQRTQQEDSAVYLCASSLMSRSRHGEQFFGPGTRLTVL.

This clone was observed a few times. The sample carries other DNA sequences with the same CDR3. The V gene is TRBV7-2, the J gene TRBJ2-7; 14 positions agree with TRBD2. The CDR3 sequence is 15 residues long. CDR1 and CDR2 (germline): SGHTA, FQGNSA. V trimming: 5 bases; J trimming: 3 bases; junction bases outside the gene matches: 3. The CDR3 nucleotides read TGTGCCAGCAGCAGTGGACTAGCGGGGGGCTACGAGCAGTACTTC. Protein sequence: CASSSGLAGGYEQYF. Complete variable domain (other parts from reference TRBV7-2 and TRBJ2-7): GAGVSQSPSNKVTEKGKDVELRCDPISGHTALYWYRQSLGQGLEFLIYFQGNSAPDKSGLPSDRFSAERTGGSVSTLTIQRTQQEDSAVYLCASSSGLAGGYEQYFGPGTRLTVT.

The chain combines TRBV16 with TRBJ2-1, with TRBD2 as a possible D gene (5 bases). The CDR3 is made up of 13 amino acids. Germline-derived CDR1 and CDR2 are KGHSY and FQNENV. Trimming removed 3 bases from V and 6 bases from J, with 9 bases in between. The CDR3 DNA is TGTGCCAGCAGCCAGCCGGACTCCAATGAGCAGTTCTTC. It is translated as CASSQPDSNEQFF. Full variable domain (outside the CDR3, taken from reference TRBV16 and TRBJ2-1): GEEVAQTPKHLVRGEGQKAKLYCAPIKGHSYVFWYQQVLKNEFKFLISFQNENVFDETGMPKERFSAKCLPNSPCSLEIQATKLEDSAVYFCASSQPDSNEQFFGPGTRLTVL.

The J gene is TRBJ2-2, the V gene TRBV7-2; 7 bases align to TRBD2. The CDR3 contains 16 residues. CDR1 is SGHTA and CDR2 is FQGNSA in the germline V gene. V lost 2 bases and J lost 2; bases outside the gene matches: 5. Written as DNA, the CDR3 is TGTGCCAGCAGCTTATTACGGGGACTAAACACCGGGGAGCTGTTTTTT. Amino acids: CASSLLRGLNTGELFF.

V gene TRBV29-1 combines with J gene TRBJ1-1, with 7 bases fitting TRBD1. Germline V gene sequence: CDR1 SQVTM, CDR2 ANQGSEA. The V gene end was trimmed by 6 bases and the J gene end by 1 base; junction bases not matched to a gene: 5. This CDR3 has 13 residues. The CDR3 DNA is TGCAGCGTAGAGACAGGGTCGAACACTGAAGCTTTCTTT. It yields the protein CSVETGSNTEAFF.

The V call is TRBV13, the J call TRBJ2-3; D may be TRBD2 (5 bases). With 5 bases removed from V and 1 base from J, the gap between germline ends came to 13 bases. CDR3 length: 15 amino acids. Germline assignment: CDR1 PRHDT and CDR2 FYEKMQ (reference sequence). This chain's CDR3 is CASSRMEVRTDTQYF. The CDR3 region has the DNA TGTGCCAGCAGCCGGATGGAGGTGCGCACAGATACGCAGTATTTT.

CDR3 loop: CASSLDRQNMNTEAFF. The CDR3 DNA reads as TGTGCCAGCTCTCTCGATCGACAAAACATGAACACTGAAGCTTTCTTT. This sequence joins TRBV18 and TRBJ1-1; D uncertain. V gave up 6 bases and J gave up 0 bases, with 17 bases separating them. Germline CDR1 KGHSH, CDR2 LQKENI. The CDR3 covers 16 residues.

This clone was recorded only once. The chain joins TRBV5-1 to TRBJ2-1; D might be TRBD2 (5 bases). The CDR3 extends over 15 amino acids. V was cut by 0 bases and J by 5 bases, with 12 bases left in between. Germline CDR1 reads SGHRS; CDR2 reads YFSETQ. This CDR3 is CASSLDGIANNEQFF. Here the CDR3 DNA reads TGCGCCAGCAGCTTGGACGGGATAGCCAACAATGAGCAGTTCTTC.

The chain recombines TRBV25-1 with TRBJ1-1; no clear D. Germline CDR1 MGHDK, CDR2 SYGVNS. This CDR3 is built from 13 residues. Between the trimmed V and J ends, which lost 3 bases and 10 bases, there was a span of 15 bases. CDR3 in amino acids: CASSDLLEAGAFF. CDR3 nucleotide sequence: TGTGCCAGCAGTGACCTTCTGGAGGCGGGAGCTTTCTTT.

The CDR3 sequence: CASSVSPGRTGEQYF. The CDR3 DNA follows: TGTGCCAGCAGCGTATCCCCAGGGAGGACGGGAGAGCAGTACTTC. This chain joins TRBV9 and TRBJ2-5; the D gene is possibly TRBD2 (6 bases). CDR3 length: 15 residues. The germline V gene encodes CDR1 SGDLS and CDR2 YYNGEE. V lost 1 base and J lost 11, with 21 bases in between.